The 2 T cell receptor beta chains in this list originate from one sample, sequenced in a study of shared clonotypes between healthy human individuals. Some clones are missing from TCRdb's copy, which holds only in-frame ones; the method was immunoSEQ multiplex PCR. The table includes over a million clones, approximately 96% detected once. The sequenced material came from naive CD4+ T cells sorted from blood. Subset in this sample: CD45RA+ positively selected. The receptors come from a man younger than 40 in good health.

This rearrangement joins TRBV2 to TRBJ2-7; 12 nucleotides agree with TRBD2. CDR1 SNHLY and CDR2 FYNNEI come from the germline V gene. V shed 6 bases, J shed 5 bases, and the junction held 14 bases outside the gene matches. This CDR3 has 17 amino acids. CDR3: CASRTPSGRAWVHEQYF. Here the CDR3 DNA reads TGTGCCAGCAGGACCCCTAGCGGGAGGGCCTGGGTTCACGAGCAGTACTTC.

The rearrangement uses TRBV10-3 and TRBJ1-2; TRBD1 is a possible D gene (6 bases). The CDR3 contains 15 residues. Trimming pared 0 bases from V and 6 bases from J, leaving 14 bases between. CDR1 is ENHRY, CDR2 SYGVKD, per germline. CDR3: CAISESGTQAHGYTF. Written as DNA, the CDR3 is TGTGCCATCAGTGAGTCCGGGACACAGGCCCATGGCTACACCTTC.